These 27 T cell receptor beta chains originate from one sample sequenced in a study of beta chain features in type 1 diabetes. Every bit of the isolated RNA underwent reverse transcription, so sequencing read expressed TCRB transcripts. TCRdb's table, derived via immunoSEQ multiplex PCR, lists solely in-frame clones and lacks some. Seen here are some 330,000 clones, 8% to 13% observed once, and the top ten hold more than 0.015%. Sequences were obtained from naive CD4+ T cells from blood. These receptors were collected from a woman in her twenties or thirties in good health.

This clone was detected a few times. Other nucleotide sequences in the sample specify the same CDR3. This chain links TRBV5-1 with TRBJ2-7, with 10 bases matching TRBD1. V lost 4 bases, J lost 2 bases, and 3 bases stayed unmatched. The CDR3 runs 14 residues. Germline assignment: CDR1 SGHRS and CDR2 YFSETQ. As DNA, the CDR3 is TGCGCCAGCAGCCCCGGACAGGGGGCCTACGAGCAGTACTTC. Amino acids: CASSPGQGAYEQYF.

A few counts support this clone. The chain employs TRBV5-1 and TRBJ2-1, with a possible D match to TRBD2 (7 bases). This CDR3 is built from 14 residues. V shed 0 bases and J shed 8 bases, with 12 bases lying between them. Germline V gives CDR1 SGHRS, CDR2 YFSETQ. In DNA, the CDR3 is TGCGCCAGCAGCTTGGCCTTGGGGGGGCATGAGCAGTTCTTC. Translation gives CASSLALGGHEQFF.

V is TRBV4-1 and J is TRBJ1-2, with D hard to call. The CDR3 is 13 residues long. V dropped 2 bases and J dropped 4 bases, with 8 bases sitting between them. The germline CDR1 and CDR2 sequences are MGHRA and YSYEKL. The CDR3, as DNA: TGCGCCAGCAGCCAAAGCGGCTCCTATGGCTACACCTTC. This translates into CASSQSGSYGYTF.

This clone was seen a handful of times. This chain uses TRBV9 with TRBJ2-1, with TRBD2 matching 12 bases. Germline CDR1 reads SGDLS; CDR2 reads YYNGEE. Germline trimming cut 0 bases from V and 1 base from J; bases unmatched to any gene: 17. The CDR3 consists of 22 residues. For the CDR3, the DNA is TGTGCCAGCAGCGTAGCTCCTTCTCGACTAGCGGGAGAAGGAAGGTCCTACAATGAGCAGTTCTTC. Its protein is CASSVAPSRLAGEGRSYNEQFF.

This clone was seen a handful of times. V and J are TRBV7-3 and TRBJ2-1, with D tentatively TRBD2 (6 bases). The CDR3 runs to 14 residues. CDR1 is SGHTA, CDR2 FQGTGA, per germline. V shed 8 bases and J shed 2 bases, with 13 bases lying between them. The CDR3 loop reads CASGHGGAYNEQFF. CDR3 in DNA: TGTGCCAGCGGCCACGGCGGGGCCTACAATGAGCAGTTCTTC. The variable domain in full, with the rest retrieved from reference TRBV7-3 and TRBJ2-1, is GAGVSQTPSNKVTEKGKYVELRCDPISGHTALYWYRQSLGQGPEFLIYFQGTGAADDSGLPNDRFFAVRPEGSVSTLKIQRTERGDSAVYLCASGHGGAYNEQFFGPGTRLTVL.

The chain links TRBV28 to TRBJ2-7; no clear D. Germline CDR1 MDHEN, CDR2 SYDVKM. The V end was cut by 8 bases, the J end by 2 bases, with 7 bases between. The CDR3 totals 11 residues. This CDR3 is CASGSAYEQYF. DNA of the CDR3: TGTGCCAGCGGTTCAGCCTACGAGCAGTACTTC.

The CDR3: CASSLGGTSGSYEQYF. The DNA of the CDR3 is TGTGCCAGCAGCTTAGGAGGGACTAGCGGGAGCTACGAGCAGTACTTC. The chain has TRBV7-9 and TRBJ2-7; 14 bases are shared with TRBD2. Germline CDR1 SEHNR, CDR2 FQNEAQ (reference sequence). V shed 1 base and J 3 bases; nucleotides not matched to a gene: 2. The CDR3 is 16 amino acids. The whole variable domain, filled in from reference TRBV7-9 and TRBJ2-7, reads DTGVSQNPRHKITKRGQNVTFRCDPISEHNRLYWYRQTLGQGPEFLTYFQNEAQLEKSRLLSDRFSAERPKGSFSTLEIQRTEQGDSAMYLCASSLGGTSGSYEQYFGPGTRLTVT.

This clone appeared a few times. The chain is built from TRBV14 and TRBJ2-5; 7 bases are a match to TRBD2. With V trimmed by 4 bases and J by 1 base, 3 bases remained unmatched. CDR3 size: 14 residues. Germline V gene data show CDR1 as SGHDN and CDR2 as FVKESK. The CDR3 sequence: CASSLRLAQETQYF. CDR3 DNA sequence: TGTGCCAGCAGCCTCCGACTAGCCCAAGAGACCCAGTACTTC.

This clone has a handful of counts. The CDR3 loop reads CASISPNRGGYTF. The CDR3 bases are TGTGCCAGCATCTCACCCAATCGGGGTGGCTACACCTTC. The chain employs TRBV6-5 and TRBJ1-2; unclear D gene. The V end was cut by 7 bases, the J end by 7 bases, with 16 bases between. In germline, CDR1 is MNHEY, CDR2 SVGAGI. This CDR3 is 13 amino acids long.

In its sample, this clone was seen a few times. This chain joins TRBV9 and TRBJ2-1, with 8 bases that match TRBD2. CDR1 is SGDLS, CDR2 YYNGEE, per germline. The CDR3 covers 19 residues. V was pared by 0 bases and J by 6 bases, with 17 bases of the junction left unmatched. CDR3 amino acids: CASSVVYTSPGLVGNEQFF. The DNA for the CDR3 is TGTGCCAGCAGCGTAGTGTATACCTCCCCGGGACTAGTAGGCAATGAGCAGTTCTTC.

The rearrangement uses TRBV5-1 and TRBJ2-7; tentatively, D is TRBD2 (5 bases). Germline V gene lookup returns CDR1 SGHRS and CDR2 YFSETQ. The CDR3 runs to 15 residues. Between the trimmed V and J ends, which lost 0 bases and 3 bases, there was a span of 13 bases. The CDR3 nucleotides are TGCGCCAGCAGCTTGGAGGACGCGGGCTTCTACGAGCAGTACTTC. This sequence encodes CASSLEDAGFYEQYF.

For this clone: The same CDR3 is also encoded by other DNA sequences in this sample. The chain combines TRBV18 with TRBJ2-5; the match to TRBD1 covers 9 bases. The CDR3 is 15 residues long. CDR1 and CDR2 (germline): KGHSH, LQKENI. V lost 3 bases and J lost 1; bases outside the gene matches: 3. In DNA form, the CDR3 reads TGTGCCAGCTCACCGGGACAGGGTACCCAAGAGACCCAGTACTTC. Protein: CASSPGQGTQETQYF.

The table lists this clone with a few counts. The CDR3 region has the DNA TGTGCCATCAGCCTGACTCCGAGCAGCGACAATGAGCAGTTCTTC. It translates to CAISLTPSSDNEQFF. The rearrangement joins TRBV10-3 to TRBJ2-1; no clear D. The CDR3 extends over 15 amino acids. Germline values: CDR1 ENHRY, CDR2 SYGVKD. V was cut by 6 bases and J by 5 bases, with 17 bases left in between.

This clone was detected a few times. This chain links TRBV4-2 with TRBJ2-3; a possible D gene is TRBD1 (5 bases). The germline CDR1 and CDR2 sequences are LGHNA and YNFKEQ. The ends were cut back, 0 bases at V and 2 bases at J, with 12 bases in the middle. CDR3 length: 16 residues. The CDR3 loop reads CASSQESARVTDTQYF. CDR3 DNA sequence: TGTGCCAGCAGCCAAGAATCCGCCAGGGTCACAGATACGCAGTATTTT.

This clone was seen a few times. The CDR3 nucleotides read TGTGCCAGCAGCATCCCGTCTGGCACGCAGTATTTT. Translation gives CASSIPSGTQYF. The chain recombines TRBV7-2 with TRBJ2-3; D is unresolved. Germline CDR1 is SGHTA and CDR2 is FQGNSA. The V end was cut by 5 bases, the J end by 9 bases, with 12 bases between. The CDR3 extends over 12 amino acids. The full variable domain, with the rest looked up from reference TRBV7-2 and TRBJ2-3, is GAGVSQSPSNKVTEKGKDVELRCDPISGHTALYWYRQSLGQGLEFLIYFQGNSAPDKSGLPSDRFSAERTGGSVSTLTIQRTQQEDSAVYLCASSIPSGTQYFGPGTRLTVL.

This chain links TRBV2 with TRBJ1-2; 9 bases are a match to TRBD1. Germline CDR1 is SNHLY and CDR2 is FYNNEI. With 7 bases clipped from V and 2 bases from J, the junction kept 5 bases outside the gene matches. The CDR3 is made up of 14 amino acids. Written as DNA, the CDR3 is TGTGCCAGCACCGACAGGGGGAAGAACTATGGCTACACCTTC. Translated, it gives CASTDRGKNYGYTF.

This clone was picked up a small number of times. This chain's CDR3 is CASSGGLPTDTQYF. The DNA of the CDR3 is TGTGCCAGCAGTGGGGGGCTTCCTACAGATACGCAGTATTTT. This sequence joins TRBV2 and TRBJ2-3; D perhaps matches TRBD1 (6 bases). Germline loops: CDR1 SNHLY, CDR2 FYNNEI. The length of the CDR3 is 14 residues. Trimming took off 4 bases at V and 3 bases at J, with 11 bases between the two ends. The entire variable domain, with the rest obtained from reference TRBV2 and TRBJ2-3, is as follows: EPEVTQTPSHQVTQMGQEVILRCVPISNHLYFYWYRQILGQKVEFLVSFYNNEISEKSEIFDDQFSVERPDGSNFTLKIRSTKLEDSAMYFCASSGGLPTDTQYFGPGTRLTVL.

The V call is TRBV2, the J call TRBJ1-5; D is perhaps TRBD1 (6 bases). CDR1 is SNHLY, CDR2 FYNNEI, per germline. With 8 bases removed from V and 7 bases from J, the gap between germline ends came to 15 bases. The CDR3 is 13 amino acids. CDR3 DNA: TGTGCCAGCGGTAGAGACAGGAGGCAGCCCCAGCATTTT. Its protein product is CASGRDRRQPQHF.

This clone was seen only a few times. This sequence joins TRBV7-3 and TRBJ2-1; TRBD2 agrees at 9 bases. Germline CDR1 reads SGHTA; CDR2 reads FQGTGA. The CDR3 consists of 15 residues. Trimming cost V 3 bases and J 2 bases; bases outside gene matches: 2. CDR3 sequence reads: CASSFAGGAYNEQFF. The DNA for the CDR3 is TGTGCCAGCAGCTTCGCGGGAGGGGCCTACAATGAGCAGTTCTTC.

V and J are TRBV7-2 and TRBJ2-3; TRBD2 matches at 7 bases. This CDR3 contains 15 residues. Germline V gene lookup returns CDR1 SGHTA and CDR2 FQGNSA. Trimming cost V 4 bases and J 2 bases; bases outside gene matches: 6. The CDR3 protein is CASSSQAGPTDTQYF. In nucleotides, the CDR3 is TGTGCCAGCAGCTCCCAAGCGGGACCCACAGATACGCAGTATTTT.

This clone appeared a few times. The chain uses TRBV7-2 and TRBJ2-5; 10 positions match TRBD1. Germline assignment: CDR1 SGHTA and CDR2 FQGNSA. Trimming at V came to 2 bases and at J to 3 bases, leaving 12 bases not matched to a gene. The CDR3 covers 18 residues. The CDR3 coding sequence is TGTGCCAGCAGCTTACGGGTTTGGGGGACAGGGGAGGAAGAGACCCAGTACTTC. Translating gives CASSLRVWGTGEEETQYF.

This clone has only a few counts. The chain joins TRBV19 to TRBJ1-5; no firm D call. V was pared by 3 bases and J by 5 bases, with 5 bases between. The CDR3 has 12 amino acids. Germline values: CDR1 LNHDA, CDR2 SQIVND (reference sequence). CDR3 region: CASSIRDQPQHF. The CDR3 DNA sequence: TGTGCCAGTAGTATCCGGGATCAGCCCCAGCATTTT.

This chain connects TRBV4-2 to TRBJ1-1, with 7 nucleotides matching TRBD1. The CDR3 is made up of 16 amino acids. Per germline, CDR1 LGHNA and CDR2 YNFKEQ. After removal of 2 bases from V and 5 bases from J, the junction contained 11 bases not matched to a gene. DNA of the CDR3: TGTGCCAGCAGCCAAAACTACAGGGGCCTAGGGACTGAAGCTTTCTTT. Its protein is CASSQNYRGLGTEAFF.

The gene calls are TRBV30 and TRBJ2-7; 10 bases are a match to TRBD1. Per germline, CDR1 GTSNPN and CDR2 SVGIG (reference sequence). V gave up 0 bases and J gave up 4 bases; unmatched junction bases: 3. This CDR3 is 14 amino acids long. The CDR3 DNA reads TGTGCCTGGAGTGTAGGGACAGGGGTTTACGAGCAGTACTTC. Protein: CAWSVGTGVYEQYF.

CDR3: CASRASRAQYF. The CDR3 DNA sequence: TGTGCCAGCAGAGCCTCGAGGGCCCAGTACTTC. This chain connects TRBV6-5 to TRBJ2-5; a weak D match, TRBD2 (5 bases). In germline, CDR1 is MNHEY, CDR2 SVGAGI. Trimming shortened V by 6 bases and J by 9 bases, and 11 bases separated the two germline ends. CDR3 length equals 11 residues.

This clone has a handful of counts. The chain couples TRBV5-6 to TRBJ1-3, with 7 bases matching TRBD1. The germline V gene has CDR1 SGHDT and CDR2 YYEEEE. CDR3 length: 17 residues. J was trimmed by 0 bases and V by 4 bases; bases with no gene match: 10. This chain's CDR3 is CASSLVGQRFSGNTIYF. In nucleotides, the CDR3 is TGTGCCAGCAGCCTTGTGGGACAGCGATTCTCTGGAAACACCATATATTTT.

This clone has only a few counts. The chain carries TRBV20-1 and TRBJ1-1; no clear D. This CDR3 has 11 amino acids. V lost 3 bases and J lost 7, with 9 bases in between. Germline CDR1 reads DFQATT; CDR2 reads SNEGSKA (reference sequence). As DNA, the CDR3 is TGCAGTGCTAGTAGGAGGCATGAAGCTTTCTTT. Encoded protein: CSASRRHEAFF.